These T cell receptor beta chains were read from a single sample in a study of tumor-infiltrating lymphocytes in localized non-small cell lung cancer. Sequenced by immunoSEQ multiplex PCR; TCRdb stores in-frame clones only, minus some. The table records fewer than 20,000 clones, approximately 72% of them present only once. The source material was lung tumor tissue. The receptors were sampled from a human donor with non-small cell lung cancer. Both conserved end residues are part of each CDR3. A D gene is named only where the DNA matches it firmly. Not every row has a clone size; where given, it reads once, few, many or a size class.

TRBJ2-7,TRBV21-1,.,10,.,TGTGCCAGCAGCACCCCCGAGCAGTACTTC,CASSTPEQYF
TRBJ1-2,TRBV7-2,.,14,.,TGTGCCAGCAGCTTATCACGGGGTAGCTATGGCTACACCTTC,CASSLSRGSYGYTF
TRBJ2-3,TRBV5-4,TRBD2,15,once,TGTGCCAGCAGCGCGAGCGGGAGTAACGCAGATACGCAGTATTTT,CASSASGSNADTQYF
TRBJ1-4,TRBV5-1,.,15,.,TGCGCCAGCAGCTTGGTTTTCGGAGGAACGGAAAAACTGTTTTTT,CASSLVFGGTEKLFF
TRBJ2-2,TRBV9,.,13,once,TGTGCCAGCAGCGTAAGGGAGACCGGGGAGCTGTTTTTT,CASSVRETGELFF
TRBJ2-3,TRBV10-3,TRBD1,14,.,TGTGCCATCAGTGCGGGACAGAACACAGATACGCAGTATTTT,CAISAGQNTDTQYF
TRBJ2-3,TRBV6-4,.,15,.,TGTGCCAGCAGTGACTCGATCGGAGACGCAGATACGCAGTATTTT,CASSDSIGDADTQYF
TRBJ1-5,TRBV27,.,15,.,TGTGCCAGCAGTACTAGAGCGGGACCTAATCAGCCCCAGCATTTT,CASSTRAGPNQPQHF
TRBJ1-1,TRBV10-1,.,13,few,TGCGCCAGCAATGGGACCAAGAACACTGAAGCTTTCTTT,CASNGTKNTEAFF
TRBJ1-1,TRBV7-2,TRBD1,15,.,TGTGCCAGCAGGTATGACAGGGTAATGAGGACTGAAGCTTTCTTT,CASRYDRVMRTEAFF
TRBJ1-1,TRBV28,.,14,few,TGTGCCAGCAGTTTAATCCGACAGAACACTGAAGCTTTCTTT,CASSLIRQNTEAFF
TRBJ2-3,TRBV5-4,TRBD2,17,few,TGTGCCAGCAGCTCGGAATTGCCGACTAGCGGGGGGGCTACGCAGTATTTT,CASSSELPTSGGATQYF
TRBJ2-7,TRBV27,.,15,.,TGTGCCAGCACACCCCAGAGGACTACAATCTACGAGCAGTACTTC,CASTPQRTTIYEQYF
TRBJ2-3,TRBV11-3,TRBD2,17,.,TGTGCCAGCAGCTTAGGGGACGGGGGGGCCTCCACAGATACGCAGTATTTT,CASSLGDGGASTDTQYF
TRBJ1-5,TRBV28,.,15,.,TGTGCCAGCAGTTCGTATGACAGTAGCAATCAGCCCCAGCATTTT,CASSSYDSSNQPQHF
TRBJ2-5,TRBV14,TRBD2,15,.,TGTGCCAGCAGCCAAGCCTCGGGGGGAGGAGAGACCCAGTACTTC,CASSQASGGGETQYF
TRBJ1-1,TRBV9,.,13,.,TGTGCCAGCAGCGTAGCTTGGGATACTGAAGCTTTCTTT,CASSVAWDTEAFF
TRBJ1-3,TRBV5-5,.,15,few,TGTGCCAGCAGCCACCTCGGAGGGTCTGGAAACACCATATATTTT,CASSHLGGSGNTIYF
TRBJ2-4,TRBV5-6,.,12,.,TGTGCCAGCAGGGGAGCCAAAAACATTCAGTACTTC,CASRGAKNIQYF
TRBJ1-3,TRBV19,.,15,.,TGTGCCAGTAGTATGACGGGGCTCTCTGGAAACACCATATATTTT,CASSMTGLSGNTIYF
TRBJ1-1,TRBV6-5,TRBD1,12,few,TGTGCCAGCAGCCGAAGGACAGGCGGAGCTTTCTTT,CASSRRTGGAFF
TRBJ2-5,TRBV9,TRBD2,16,.,TGTGCCAGCAGCCGCACTAGCGGGGGTTGGCGAGAGACCCAGTACTTC,CASSRTSGGWRETQYF
TRBJ2-5,TRBV28,.,13,.,TGTGCCAGCAGTTTCCAATACAAAGAGACCCAGTACTTC,CASSFQYKETQYF
TRBJ2-3,TRBV29-1,.,15,once,TGCAGCGCGGAGGGCAGGGCGCGAGCGGGAGATACGCAGTATTTT,CSAEGRARAGDTQYF
TRBJ2-3,TRBV7-2,TRBD1,14,.,TGTGCCAGCAGTTTTGACAGGGGCACAGATACGCAGTATTTT,CASSFDRGTDTQYF
TRBJ2-3,TRBV28,TRBD2,15,.,TGTGCCAGCAGTACCCGGACTAGCCGCACAGATACGCAGTATTTT,CASSTRTSRTDTQYF
TRBJ2-7,TRBV7-2,TRBD1,13,.,TGTGCCAGCAGCTTTAACAGGGGCTACGAGCAGTACTTC,CASSFNRGYEQYF
TRBJ1-2,TRBV6-1,.,13,.,TGTGCCAGCAGTGACGGTGACGTTTATGGCTACACCTTC,CASSDGDVYGYTF
TRBJ1-2,TRBV7-9,TRBD1,14,.,TGTGCCAGCAGCCTGACAGGGGGACGGTATGGCTACACCTTC,CASSLTGGRYGYTF
TRBJ2-3,TRBV15,.,12,.,TGTGCCACCAGCAGAGATGAGGGCCGGGAGTATTTT,CATSRDEGREYF